This T cell receptor beta chain was identified in a study of shared clonotypes between healthy human individuals (dated by TCRdb to between 2020 and 2021). Context from the whole study: A few men and a couple of women, aged 18 to 49 years, made up the cohort. Between about 0.94 and 8.9 billion PBMCs per donor were obtained by leukapheresis. To increase sequencing depth and limit assay-specific biases, TCR repertoire library preparation and sequencing were carried out by different laboratories using diverse techniques. For each donor, CD4 naive and CD4 memory were each run on three plates, CD8 naive on two plates, and CD8 memory on one plate. Blood TCR repertoires of about five healthy adults were deeply sequenced to estimate repertoire size and the extent of clonotype sharing between individuals. Study-level results and caveats: Incomplete sequencing was indicated by rarefaction of sorted-subset datasets, despite the large sequencing depth. Sampling was restricted to blood, and TCR repertoires in tissues likely differ from the TCR repertoires found in blood. Roughly 5% of naive CD4, roughly 3.5% of naive CD8, 2% to 2.5% of memory CD4, and 0.35% to 0.4% of memory CD8 clonotypes were shared across several donors. Because the study included only a small number of donors, the genetic and exposure-history diversity represented was limited. Pairwise subsampling indicated that sequencing depth was expected to affect the degree of clonotype sharing among donors. Larger estimated clonotype richness was generally found for naive subsets than for memory subsets. Compared with non-shared clonotypes, clonotypes shared by all four sorted-subset donors had higher generation probabilities.

Healthy HIV-negative adults with no recently reported acute infections or vaccinations were included as donors. Only Caucasian adults living in Nashville, Tennessee, USA were represented among the donors. CD4+ T cells were enriched by magnetic negative selection; naive cells were then positively selected on CD45RA, and the negative fraction formed the memory subset. After blood collection by leukapheresis, PBMCs were isolated using Ficoll-Histopaque density gradient centrifugation and then cryopreserved in the vapor phase of liquid nitrogen. Analytical flow cytometry was used to check the purity and quantity of every magnetically sorted T cell population. Each sorted fraction had its genomic DNA isolated and then quantified by UV absorbance on a Nanodrop 2000c. Of note for this clone: Its specific antigen is unknown. The sample holds no much larger clone one base away, and base qualities are not on file.

The trim is 5 bases for V and 7 bases for J, with a gap of 19 bases between the germline ends. The CDR3 sequence holds 15 residues, the cysteine and phenylalanine included. Only the CDR3 part of the read is kept: 45 bases, read in frame from the first base. From a lookup of the germline V gene, CDR1 and CDR2 are SGHRS and YFSETQ. Using the deep immunoSEQ assay, TCR CDR3 regions were amplified from genomic DNA by multiplex PCR. Genomic DNA extracted from each cell subset was distributed evenly over all wells of several immunoSEQ 96-well plates, and each plate served as one replicate. Each replicate PCR for sorted subsets received about 210 ng genomic DNA, equal to 30,000 or so T cell genomes. The purified libraries were quantified using a Qubit 3.0 fluorometer, sized with a Bioanalyzer 2100, and then quantified again using the KAPA Library Quantification kit. Each immunoSEQ 96-well plate was sequenced on its own single-read 150-cycle Illumina NextSeq 550 flow cell. Processing in the source paper ran as follows. Because only junctional sequences without quality scores were contained in the immunoSEQ output, filtering matching that applied to full-length reads could not be performed. To assign V/J genes and CDR3, sequences were annotated using PyIR, a Python wrapper for IgBLAST v1.9, with IMGT germline references. Any read was removed if the V/J assignment was weak (E-value above 1e-6), the CDR3 was missing, or the read contained stop codons, out-of-frame junctions, or ambiguous translated residues. V3J clonotypes were defined as sequences sharing the same inferred V gene, J gene, and CDR3 amino acid sequence. To compute the percentage overlap between repertoires, the number of shared unique clonotypes was divided by the size of the smaller repertoire. Three approaches were used to assess repertoire richness: RTK rarefaction, the Chao1 estimator, and Recon v2.1 estimates of unobserved clonotypes. Generation probabilities were computed with OLGA for all TCRbeta clonotypes obtained by the gDNA method from a handful of donors. In TCRdb, the immuneACCESS table is reduced to in-frame sequences with V and J assigned. These tables do not hold every clone; where another copy was compared, an unresolved V gene accounts for under half, and the others remain unexplained. That table gives V, J and clone size, and the DNA gave D and trimming. In all, the sample holds 2,500,000 or so clones, and about 92% of those were seen once. Over 0.12% of the sample goes to the ten largest clones.

Sample: naive CD4+ T cells sorted from blood. The cell subset or site label, read with the paper, signifies: CD45RA+ positively selected. This receptor chain uses TRBV5-1 and TRBJ2-1, with the D assignment possibly TRBD1 or TRBD2, given 5 matching bases for each. This clonotype was sampled from a man younger than 35 in good health. The CDR3 region: CASRPDGAQWNEQFF. The nucleotide sequence is TGCGCCAGCAGGCCCGACGGGGCCCAGTGGAATGAGCAGTTCTTC.